Sequencing of this TCR beta chain was carried out in a study of T cell responses to AZD1222 COVID-19 vaccine. Study-wide results and caveats: The donors showed a predominance of white British ancestry and of females, with possible underestimation of clonal diversity. Scientists sampled the repertoires only once the peak T cell response had passed.

Germline CDR1 is SEHNR and CDR2 is FQNEAQ (reference sequence). V lost 5 bases, J lost 5 bases, and 9 bases stayed unmatched. The CDR3 extends over 15 amino acids. TCRdb keeps only in-frame clones here, not all; method: immunoSEQ multiplex PCR. This table holds over 150,000 clones, approximately 94% found once. Second-dose groups at about 4 or about 12 weeks were pooled. This clone was seen only a few times. The target antigen is unknown. Specimen: peripheral blood, collected 28 days after the second AZD1222 dose. The TCR sequence derives from an adult who received the AZD1222 COVID-19 vaccine. The chain couples TRBV7-9 to TRBJ1-2, with 9 bases that match TRBD1. The CDR3 sequence is CASSIRTGGRYGYTF. The DNA for the CDR3 is TGTGCCAGCAGCATTAGAACAGGGGGCAGATATGGCTACACCTTC.